The 30 T cell receptor beta chains listed next were all sequenced from one sample in a study of T cells in Graves' hyperthyroidism and ophthalmopathy. Amplified TCR beta CDR3 regions derived from RNA transcripts. HTBI primers were employed in a first-round RT-PCR of the TCR CDR3. MiXCR, applied by TCRdb to the multiplex PCR reads, yields one record per CDR3 protein. The data contain about 500,000 distinct CDR3 sequences, approximately 15% of them seen just once; the ten biggest clones take up under 20%. Sequenced sample: blood. The receptors were sampled from a woman in her late teens or twenties with Graves' hyperthyroidism.

This clonotype was picked up many times. This sequence joins TRBV6-6 and TRBJ1-1; D is ambiguous. CDR3 size: 15 residues. Germline values: CDR1 MNHNY, CDR2 SVGAGI (reference sequence). V shed 2 bases and J shed 2 bases, with 12 bases lying between them. The CDR3 is CASSYELSFNTEAFF. The CDR3 DNA sequence: TGTGCCAGCAGTTACGAACTTAGCTTTAACACTGAAGCTTTCTTT.

This clonotype was counted at least ten times. This rearrangement joins TRBV5-1 to TRBJ1-4; D not certain. V lost 4 bases to trimming and J lost 2 bases, with 15 bases between them. The CDR3 contains 16 residues. Germline V CDR1 and CDR2: SGHRS, YFSETQ. CDR3 sequence (DNA): TGCGCCAGCAGCCCGCTGGGTAGTTCGACTAATGAAAAACTGTTTTTT. Translation gives CASSPLGSSTNEKLFF.

This clonotype was counted many times. This chain uses TRBV7-9 with TRBJ2-5; a weak D match, TRBD1 (5 bases). Germline loops: CDR1 SEHNR, CDR2 FQNEAQ (reference sequence). This CDR3 spans 14 amino acids. V gave up 5 bases and J gave up 2 bases, with 12 bases separating them. The CDR3 loop reads CASSIRQPQETQYF. CDR3 DNA sequence: TGTGCCAGCAGCATCCGACAGCCACAAGAGACCCAGTACTTC. Looking up the rest from reference TRBV7-9 and TRBJ2-5 gives the full variable domain: DTGVSQNPRHKITKRGQNVTFRCDPISEHNRLYWYRQTLGQGPEFLTYFQNEAQLEKSRLLSDRFSAERPKGSFSTLEIQRTEQGDSAMYLCASSIRQPQETQYFGPGTRLLVL.

The sample holds a few counts of this clonotype. V is TRBV19 and J is TRBJ1-2; D is perhaps TRBD1 (5 bases). Germline values: CDR1 LNHDA, CDR2 SQIVND (reference sequence). CDR3 length: 15 amino acids. V lost 1 base, J lost 2 bases, and 11 bases lay in between. Here the CDR3 reads CASSIARGTNYGYTF. CDR3 nucleotide sequence: TGTGCCAGTAGTATAGCTCGGGGGACGAACTATGGCTACACCTTC. The complete variable domain, with remaining parts taken from reference TRBV19 and TRBJ1-2, reads DGGITQSPKYLFRKEGQNVTLSCEQNLNHDAMYWYRQDPGQGLRLIYYSQIVNDFQKGDIAEGYSVSREKKESFPLTVTSAQKNPTAFYLCASSIARGTNYGYTFGSGTRLTVV.

V is TRBV4-1 and J is TRBJ2-7, with TRBD1 matching 7 bases. With 2 bases clipped from V and 3 bases from J, the junction kept 7 bases outside the gene matches. The CDR3 sequence is 15 residues long. In germline, CDR1 is MGHRA, CDR2 YSYEKL. The CDR3 nucleotides read TGCGCCAGCAGCCAACCGGGACAGATGTACTACGAGCAGTACTTC. This codes for CASSQPGQMYYEQYF.

There are a few counts of this clonotype. The V gene is TRBV6-1, the J gene TRBJ2-7; D possibly corresponds to TRBD1 (6 bases). The V end lost 0 bases, the J end lost 0 bases, and 12 bases lay between the germline ends. Germline CDR1 and CDR2: MNHNS and SASEGT. There are 16 residues in the CDR3. The CDR3 sequence is CASSEALGGSSYEQYV. CDR3 coding DNA: TGTGCCAGCAGTGAAGCGCTAGGGGGTAGCTCCTACGAGCAGTACGTC.

This clonotype was found many times. V usage is TRBV10-3 and J usage is TRBJ2-7, with D possibly being TRBD1 or TRBD2 (5 bases each). V gave up 4 bases and J gave up 5 bases, with 15 bases separating them. The CDR3 spans 14 residues. Germline V lookup: CDR1 ENHRY, CDR2 SYGVKD. DNA of the CDR3: TGTGCCATCAGTGTTGGGGGAACCAGAGACGAGCAGTACTTC. This gives the protein CAISVGGTRDEQYF.

This clonotype was counted at least ten times. The chain employs TRBV6-5 and TRBJ2-7; unclear D gene. V was shortened by 0 bases and J by 3 bases, with 9 bases between the two germline ends. CDR3 length: 14 amino acids. From germline, CDR1 is MNHEY and CDR2 SVGAGI. Written as DNA, the CDR3 is TGTGCCAGCAGTTACTCGGGCCGAGACTACGAGCAGTACTTC. This codes for CASSYSGRDYEQYF.

The chain is built from TRBV6-1 and TRBJ1-2; D not certain. With 6 bases removed from V and 8 bases from J, the gap between germline ends came to 10 bases. Germline CDR1 MNHNS, CDR2 SASEGT. The CDR3 totals 11 residues. The chain's CDR3 is CASSPEGGYTF. The DNA for the CDR3 is TGTGCCAGCAGCCCCGAGGGAGGCTACACCTTC.

This clonotype has at least ten counts. The chain recombines TRBV7-9 with TRBJ1-1; D may be TRBD1 (5 bases). The CDR3 is 14 amino acids. V lost 6 bases and J 1 base, leaving 12 bases between the germline ends. Germline V lookup: CDR1 SEHNR, CDR2 FQNEAQ (reference sequence). CDR3 amino acids: CASSSRGGNTEAFF. CDR3 DNA sequence: TGTGCCAGCAGTAGTCGGGGGGGGAACACTGAAGCTTTCTTT.

This clonotype appeared many times. The genes are TRBV7-3 and TRBJ2-3; no clear D. The CDR3 covers 13 residues. V dropped 6 bases and J dropped 1 base, with 8 bases sitting between them. Germline loops: CDR1 SGHTA, CDR2 FQGTGA. The CDR3 loop reads CASSDRGTDTQYF. The CDR3, as DNA: TGTGCCAGCAGTGACCGGGGCACAGATACGCAGTATTTT.

This clonotype was seen ten or more times. The chain is built from TRBV11-2 and TRBJ2-2; tentative D call: TRBD2 (5 bases). This CDR3 comprises 16 residues. Germline-derived CDR1 and CDR2 are SGHAT and FQNNGV. V shed 9 bases and J shed 2 bases, with 19 bases lying between them. The CDR3 region has the DNA TGTGCCAGTCGAAGTGCGGTAGCGAGAAACACCGGGGAGCTGTTTTTT. Its protein product is CASRSAVARNTGELFF.

There are many counts of this clonotype. The chain employs TRBV2 and TRBJ2-5; 8 bases agree with TRBD2. Germline CDR1 is SNHLY and CDR2 is FYNNEI. V dropped 6 bases and J dropped 2; count of bases not matched to a gene: 5. The CDR3 extends over 14 amino acids. CDR3 nucleotides: TGTGCCAGCAGGGGGAGCGGGGGTCAAGAGACCCAGTACTTC. Translating gives CASRGSGGQETQYF. Variable domain in full (rest from reference TRBV2 and TRBJ2-5): EPEVTQTPSHQVTQMGQEVILRCVPISNHLYFYWYRQILGQKVEFLVSFYNNEISEKSEIFDDQFSVERPDGSNFTLKIRSTKLEDSAMYFCASRGSGGQETQYFGPGTRLLVL.

In this sample, this clonotype turned up many times. V usage is TRBV20-1 and J usage is TRBJ2-3; 8 positions match TRBD1. CDR1 DFQATT and CDR2 SNEGSKA come from the germline V gene (reference sequence). This CDR3 spans 17 amino acids. Unmatched junction bases numbered 18, after V lost 6 bases and J lost 4 bases. The CDR3, as DNA: TGCAGTGCGGACAGGGCTGCCGGCGGAACAGCACCAGATACGCAGTATTTT. Protein product: CSADRAAGGTAPDTQYF.

This clonotype showed up just a few times. This chain connects TRBV6-1 to TRBJ1-1; no firm D call. Trimming took 0 bases from V and 2 from J, leaving 7 bases between them. CDR3 length: 14 amino acids. Looked up from germline, CDR1 is MNHNS and CDR2 is SASEGT. CDR3: CASSEAGYNTEAFF. In nucleotides, the CDR3 is TGTGCCAGCAGTGAAGCCGGTTACAACACTGAAGCTTTCTTT.

In its sample, this clonotype was seen a few times. The rearrangement links TRBV30 to TRBJ1-4; TRBD1 is a possible D gene (6 bases). V lost 1 base and J lost 6, with 18 bases in between. This CDR3 has 16 residues. Germline V CDR1 and CDR2: GTSNPN, SVGIG (reference sequence). The chain's CDR3 is CAWSALLGAGDEKLFF. DNA of the CDR3: TGTGCCTGGAGTGCTTTACTGGGGGCAGGGGATGAAAAACTGTTTTTT. The complete variable domain, with remaining parts taken from reference TRBV30 and TRBJ1-4, reads SQTIHQWPATLVQPVGSPLSLECTVEGTSNPNLYWYRQAAGRGLQLLFYSVGIGQISSEVPQNLSASRPQDRQFILSSKKLLLSDSGFYLCAWSALLGAGDEKLFFGSGTQLSVL.

This clonotype was found many times. This chain uses TRBV11-1 with TRBJ2-5; D remains unclear. The CDR3 loop spans 13 amino acids. V lost 5 bases to trimming and J lost 4 bases, with 11 bases between them. Germline V gene sequence: CDR1 SGHAT, CDR2 FQDESV (reference sequence). The CDR3 spells CASSPRILETQYF. CDR3 sequence (DNA): TGTGCCAGCAGCCCCAGGATTTTAGAGACCCAGTACTTC.

The V and J genes are TRBV20-1 and TRBJ1-1; D ambiguous. Trimming took 8 bases from V and 4 from J, leaving 14 bases between them. The CDR3 runs to 12 residues. CDR1 DFQATT and CDR2 SNEGSKA come from the germline V gene (reference sequence). In DNA, the CDR3 is TGCAGTACTGGCCGGAGGGTCACTGAAGCTTTCTTT. Protein: CSTGRRVTEAFF.

This clonotype was counted many times. This chain links TRBV3-1 with TRBJ2-7; no reliable D call. V shed 4 bases and J shed 1 base, with 17 bases lying between them. CDR3 size: 16 residues. The germline V gene has CDR1 LGHDT and CDR2 YNNKEL (reference sequence). CDR3 amino acids: CASSPLAGPRSYEQYF. The CDR3 coding sequence is TGTGCCAGCAGCCCCCTCGCCGGCCCAAGGTCCTACGAGCAGTACTTC.

The CDR3 bases are TGCGCCAGCAGGACCGGGACAGGGGTTCCTGGAAACACCATATATTTT. Protein product: CASRTGTGVPGNTIYF. The V call is TRBV10-2, the J call TRBJ1-3; 10 bases match TRBD1. V was clipped by 6 bases and J by 2 bases; unmatched bases: 7. This CDR3 has 16 residues. CDR1 and CDR2 (germline): WSHSY, SAAADI.

This clonotype was recorded at least ten times. The chain uses TRBV5-1 and TRBJ2-1; 10 bases fit TRBD2. The germline gives CDR1 SGHRS, CDR2 YFSETQ. With V trimmed by 0 bases and J by 4 bases, 7 bases remained unmatched. The length of the CDR3 is 17 residues. CDR3 DNA: TGCGCCAGCAGCTTGGCACTACTAGCGGGGACTTACAATGAGCAGTTCTTC. Its translation: CASSLALLAGTYNEQFF.

This clonotype was recorded many times. This rearrangement joins TRBV9 to TRBJ2-7; D remains ambiguous. Germline V gene data show CDR1 as SGDLS and CDR2 as YYNGEE. Trimming took 0 bases from V and 3 from J, leaving 10 bases between them. This CDR3 spans 14 amino acids. The CDR3 is CASSVGPKSYEQYF. CDR3 DNA: TGTGCCAGCAGCGTAGGCCCTAAAAGCTACGAGCAGTACTTC.

The rearrangement joins TRBV28 to TRBJ2-7, with D unresolved. Trimming removed 8 bases at V and 5 bases at J, with 10 bases between. The CDR3 is made up of 11 amino acids. CDR1 and CDR2 from the germline V gene are MDHEN and SYDVKM. This CDR3 is CASRWLHEQYF. The CDR3 DNA is TGTGCCAGCCGGTGGCTGCACGAGCAGTACTTC. The full variable domain, its missing parts supplied by reference TRBV28 and TRBJ2-7, is DVKVTQSSRYLVKRTGEKVFLECVQDMDHENMFWYRQDPGLGLRLIYFSYDVKMKEKGDIPEGYSVSREKKERFSLILESASTNQTSMYLCASRWLHEQYFGPGTRLTVT.

This clonotype came up many times. This chain uses TRBV7-3 with TRBJ1-6, with D unresolved. CDR3 length: 13 amino acids. The germline CDR1 and CDR2 sequences are SGHTA and FQGTGA. V was clipped by 2 bases and J by 10 bases, with 9 bases between them. CDR3 coding DNA: TGTGCCAGCAGCTTACAGGATTTGTCACCCCTCCACTTT. This translates into CASSLQDLSPLHF.

This clonotype was seen ten or more times. For the CDR3, the DNA is TGTGCCAGTAGTATAGCTCCGTCGACAGGGAGCACCGGGGAGCTGTTTTTT. Translated, it gives CASSIAPSTGSTGELFF. The rearrangement links TRBV19 to TRBJ2-2; 7 bases are shared with TRBD1. Germline CDR1 reads LNHDA; CDR2 reads SQIVND (reference sequence). V shed 1 base, J shed 4 bases, and the junction held 9 bases outside the gene matches. CDR3 length: 17 residues.

This chain connects TRBV30 to TRBJ2-2; D is perhaps TRBD2 (7 bases). Per germline, CDR1 GTSNPN and CDR2 SVGIG (reference sequence). V lost 3 bases to trimming and J lost 3 bases, with 11 bases between them. This CDR3 has 14 amino acids. The CDR3 coding sequence is TGTGCCTGGAGCGCGGGGGCGGACACCGGGGAGCTGTTTTTT. It yields the protein CAWSAGADTGELFF. The complete variable domain, with remaining parts taken from reference TRBV30 and TRBJ2-2, reads SQTIHQWPATLVQPVGSPLSLECTVEGTSNPNLYWYRQAAGRGLQLLFYSVGIGQISSEVPQNLSASRPQDRQFILSSKKLLLSDSGFYLCAWSAGADTGELFFGEGSRLTVL.

This clonotype showed up just a few times. The V gene is TRBV10-1, the J gene TRBJ2-3, with 10 bases that match TRBD2. Germline V gives CDR1 WNHNN, CDR2 SYGVQD (reference sequence). The CDR3 loop spans 16 amino acids. V lost 0 bases to trimming and J lost 4 bases; unmatched junction nucleotides: 4. DNA of the CDR3: TGCGCCAGCAGTGAGTCTCTAGCGGGAGAACCAGATACGCAGTATTTT. It yields the protein CASSESLAGEPDTQYF.

Of note for this clonotype: This likely comes from a read error, as the CDR3 has no conserved phenylalanine or tryptophan at its end. The V call is TRBV29-1, the J call TRBJ1-1; D possibly corresponds to TRBD1 (6 bases). With 7 bases removed from V and 3 bases from J, the gap between germline ends came to 15 bases. This CDR3 region has 13 residues. Germline assignment: CDR1 SQVTM and CDR2 ANQGSEA. The CDR3 is CSAAQGDYTEAFL. CDR3 coding DNA: TGCAGCGCCGCACAGGGAGACTACACTGAAGCTTTCCTT.

This chain connects TRBV5-1 to TRBJ1-4, with D possibly TRBD1 on 6 matching bases. CDR3 length: 14 residues. The germline gives CDR1 SGHRS, CDR2 YFSETQ. V lost 7 bases to trimming and J lost 3 bases, with 13 bases between them. CDR3 in DNA: TGCGCCAGCGGGGTACAGGGAGCTAATGAAAAACTGTTTTTT. It yields the protein CASGVQGANEKLFF.

This clonotype was seen a few times. The rearrangement joins TRBV5-4 to TRBJ1-2, with 9 positions matching TRBD1. The CDR3 consists of 13 residues. Trimming cost V 4 bases and J 11 bases; bases outside gene matches: 9. From germline, CDR1 is SGHNT and CDR2 YYREEE (reference sequence). The CDR3: CASSRSGTGYYTF. CDR3 in DNA: TGTGCCAGCAGCCGAAGCGGGACAGGGTATTACACCTTC.